The entry that follows covers one T cell receptor (beta chain) sequence. The V gene lost 1 base and the J gene lost 4 bases, with 10 bases spanning the gap. The CDR3 spans 14 residues. CDR1 and CDR2 from the germline V gene are SGHAT and FQNNGV. Original data processing: Using reference gene primer amplification, nucleated cell counts were estimated. Sequenced by immunoSEQ multiplex PCR; TCRdb stores in-frame clones only, minus some. V, J and clone size derive from that table, while D and trimming were established from the DNA sequence. This sample has 100,000 to 150,000 clones, with around 88% found just once. The data were obtained in a study of blood T cell repertoires in COVID-19. Across the whole study: In each case, the material was cDNA or gDNA derived from T cells, B-cell-depleted T cells, or PBMCs.

The clonotype originates from a man aged 50-59 years with acute or convalescent COVID-19. V usage is TRBV11-2 and J usage is TRBJ1-1; perhaps TRBD1 as D (5 bases). The specimen sequenced was peripheral blood. CDR3 loop: CASSLVIGATEAFF. In nucleotides, the CDR3 is TGTGCCAGCAGCTTAGTGATTGGGGCCACTGAAGCTTTCTTT.